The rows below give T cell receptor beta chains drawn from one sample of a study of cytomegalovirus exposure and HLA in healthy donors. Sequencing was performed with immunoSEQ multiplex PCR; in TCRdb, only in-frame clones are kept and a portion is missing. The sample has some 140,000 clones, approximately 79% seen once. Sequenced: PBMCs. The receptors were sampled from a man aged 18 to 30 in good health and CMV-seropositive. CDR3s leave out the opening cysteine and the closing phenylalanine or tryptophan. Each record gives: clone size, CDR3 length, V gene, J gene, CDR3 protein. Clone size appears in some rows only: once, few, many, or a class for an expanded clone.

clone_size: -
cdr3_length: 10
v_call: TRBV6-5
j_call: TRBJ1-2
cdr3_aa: ASTGTGNGYT

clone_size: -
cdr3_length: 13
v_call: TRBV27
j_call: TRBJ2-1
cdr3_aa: ASTPKGGLSIEQF

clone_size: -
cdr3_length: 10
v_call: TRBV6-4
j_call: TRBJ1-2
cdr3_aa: ASSMTGNGYT

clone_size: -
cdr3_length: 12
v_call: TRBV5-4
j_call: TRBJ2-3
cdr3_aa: ASSWGTHTDTQY

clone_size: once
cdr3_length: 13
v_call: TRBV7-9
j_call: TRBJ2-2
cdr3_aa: ASTLSGGGTGELF

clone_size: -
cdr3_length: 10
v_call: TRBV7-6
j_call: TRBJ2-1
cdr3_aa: ASSIQGYEQF

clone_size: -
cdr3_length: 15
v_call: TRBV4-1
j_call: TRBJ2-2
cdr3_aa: ASSEINMGLHTGELF

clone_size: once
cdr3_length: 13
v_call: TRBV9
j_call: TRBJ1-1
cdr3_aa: ASSAHQGDGTEAF

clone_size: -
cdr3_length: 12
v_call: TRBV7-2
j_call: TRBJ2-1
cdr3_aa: ASSLAVVDNEQF

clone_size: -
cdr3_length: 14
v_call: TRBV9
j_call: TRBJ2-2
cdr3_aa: ASSVGTGGAVGELF

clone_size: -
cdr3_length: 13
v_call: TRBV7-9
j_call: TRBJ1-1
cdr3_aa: ASSQNPPKNTEAF

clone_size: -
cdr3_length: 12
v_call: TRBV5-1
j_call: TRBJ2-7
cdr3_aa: ASSRLDRAYEQY

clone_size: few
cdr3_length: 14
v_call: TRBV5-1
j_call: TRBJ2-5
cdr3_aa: ASSLGQGAPQETQY

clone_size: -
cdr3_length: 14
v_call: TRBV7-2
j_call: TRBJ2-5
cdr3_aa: ASSLGLAGGRETQY

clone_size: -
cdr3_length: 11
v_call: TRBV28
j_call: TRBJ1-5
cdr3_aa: ASAGVSNQPQH

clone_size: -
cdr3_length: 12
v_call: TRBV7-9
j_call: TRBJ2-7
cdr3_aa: ASSSDRAVYEQY

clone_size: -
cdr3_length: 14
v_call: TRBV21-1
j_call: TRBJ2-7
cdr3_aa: ASSKAVRRQTYEQY

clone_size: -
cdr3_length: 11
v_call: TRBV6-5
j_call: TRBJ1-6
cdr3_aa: ASRDRGYSPLH

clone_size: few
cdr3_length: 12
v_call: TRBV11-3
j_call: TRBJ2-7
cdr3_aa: ASSLGTSGGEQY

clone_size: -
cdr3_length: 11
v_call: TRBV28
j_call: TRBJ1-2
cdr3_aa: ASSFSQGGGYT

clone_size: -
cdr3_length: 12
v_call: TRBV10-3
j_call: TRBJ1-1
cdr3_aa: AISESNRATEAF

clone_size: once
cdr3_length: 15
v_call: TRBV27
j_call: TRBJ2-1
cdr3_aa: ASSAGVGGTNYNEQF

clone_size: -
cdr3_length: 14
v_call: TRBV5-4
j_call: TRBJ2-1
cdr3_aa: ASSLTSGVSYNEQF

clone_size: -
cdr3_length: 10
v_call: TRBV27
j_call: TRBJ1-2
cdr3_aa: ATSQGTYGYT

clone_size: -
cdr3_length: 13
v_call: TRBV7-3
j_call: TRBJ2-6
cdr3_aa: ASSLGQSGANVLT

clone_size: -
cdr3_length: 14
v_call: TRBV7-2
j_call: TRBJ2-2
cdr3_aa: ASSATSGGNTGELF

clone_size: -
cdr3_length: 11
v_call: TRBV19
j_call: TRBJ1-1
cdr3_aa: ASKVSQNTEAF

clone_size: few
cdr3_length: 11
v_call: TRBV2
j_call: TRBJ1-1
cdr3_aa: ASSSDKNTEAF

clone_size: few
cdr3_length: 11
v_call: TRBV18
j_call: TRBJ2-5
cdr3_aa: ASSGQGQETQY

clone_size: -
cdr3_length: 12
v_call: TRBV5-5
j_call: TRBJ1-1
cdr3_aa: ASSLDSPNTEAF

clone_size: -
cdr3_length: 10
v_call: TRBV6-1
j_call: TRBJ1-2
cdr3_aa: ASKFRSGGYT

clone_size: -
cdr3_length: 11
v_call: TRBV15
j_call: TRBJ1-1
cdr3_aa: ATSRDGQGAAF

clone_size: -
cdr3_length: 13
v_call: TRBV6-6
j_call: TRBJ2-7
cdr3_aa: ASSYSSTDSYEQY

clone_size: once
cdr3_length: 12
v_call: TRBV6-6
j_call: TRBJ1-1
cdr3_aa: ASSYEGAGTEAF

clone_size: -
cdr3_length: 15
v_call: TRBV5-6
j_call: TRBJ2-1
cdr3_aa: ASSLRVTTGTYNEQF

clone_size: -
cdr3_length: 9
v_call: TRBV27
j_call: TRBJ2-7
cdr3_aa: ASSTRAEQY

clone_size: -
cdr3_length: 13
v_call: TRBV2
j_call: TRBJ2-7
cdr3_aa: ASSENGLAGYEQY

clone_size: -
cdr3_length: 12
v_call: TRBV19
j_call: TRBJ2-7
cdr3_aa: ASRETGTPYEQY

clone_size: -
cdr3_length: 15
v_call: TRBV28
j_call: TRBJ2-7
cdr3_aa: ASSPPSSGVPPYEQY

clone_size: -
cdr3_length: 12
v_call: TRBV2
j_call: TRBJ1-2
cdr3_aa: ASRDGTGFNGYT

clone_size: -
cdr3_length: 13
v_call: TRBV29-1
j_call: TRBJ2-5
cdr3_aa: SVDGLAGPKETQY

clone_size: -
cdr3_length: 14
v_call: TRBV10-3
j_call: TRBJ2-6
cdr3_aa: ATGGLSVSGANVLT